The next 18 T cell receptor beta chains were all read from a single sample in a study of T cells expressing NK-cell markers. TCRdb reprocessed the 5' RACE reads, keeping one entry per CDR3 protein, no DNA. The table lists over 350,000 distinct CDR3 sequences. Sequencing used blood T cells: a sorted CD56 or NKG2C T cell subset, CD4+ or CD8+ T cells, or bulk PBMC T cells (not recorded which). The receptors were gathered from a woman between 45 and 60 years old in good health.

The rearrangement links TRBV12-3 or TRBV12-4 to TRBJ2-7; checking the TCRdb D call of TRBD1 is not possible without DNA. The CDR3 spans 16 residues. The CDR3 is CASRNSRDTSSYEQYF.

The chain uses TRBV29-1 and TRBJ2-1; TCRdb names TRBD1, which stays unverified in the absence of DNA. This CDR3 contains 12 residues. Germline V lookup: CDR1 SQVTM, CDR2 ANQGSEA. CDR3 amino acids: CSVEDRRGGQFF.

The CDR3 region is CASSEVREGKLFF. The chain carries TRBV6-1 and TRBJ1-4; TCRdb proposes TRBD1, but this gene call is untestable without DNA. The germline CDR1 and CDR2 sequences are MNHNS and SASEGT. The CDR3 is made up of 13 amino acids.

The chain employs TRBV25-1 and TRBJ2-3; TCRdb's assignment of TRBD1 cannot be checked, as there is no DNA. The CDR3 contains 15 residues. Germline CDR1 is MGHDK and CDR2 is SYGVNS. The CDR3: CASSGWGGYTDTQYF.

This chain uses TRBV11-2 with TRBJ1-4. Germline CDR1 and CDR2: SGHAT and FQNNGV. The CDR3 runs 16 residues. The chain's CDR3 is CASSLALSDAGEKLFF.

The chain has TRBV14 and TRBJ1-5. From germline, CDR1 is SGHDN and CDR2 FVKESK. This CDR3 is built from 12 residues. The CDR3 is CASSQEMGPQHF.

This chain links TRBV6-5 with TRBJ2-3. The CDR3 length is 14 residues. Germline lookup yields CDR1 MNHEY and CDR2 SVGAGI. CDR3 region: CASSLTIPTDTQYF.

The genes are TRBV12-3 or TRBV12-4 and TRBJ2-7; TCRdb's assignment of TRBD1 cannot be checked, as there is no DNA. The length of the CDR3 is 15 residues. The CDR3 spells CASSSPPPFPTEQYF.

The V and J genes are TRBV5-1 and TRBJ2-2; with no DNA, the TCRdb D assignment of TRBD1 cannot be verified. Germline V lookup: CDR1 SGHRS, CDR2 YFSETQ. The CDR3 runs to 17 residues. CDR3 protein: CASSLRRGLGDTGELFF.

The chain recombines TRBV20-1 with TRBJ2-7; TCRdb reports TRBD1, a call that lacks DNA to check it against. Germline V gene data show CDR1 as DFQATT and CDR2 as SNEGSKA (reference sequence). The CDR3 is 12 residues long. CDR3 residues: CSAPRGPYEQYF.

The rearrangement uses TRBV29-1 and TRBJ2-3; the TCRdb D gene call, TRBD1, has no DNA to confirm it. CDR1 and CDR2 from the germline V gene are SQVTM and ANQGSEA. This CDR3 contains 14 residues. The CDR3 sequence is CSVADRTRTDTQYF.

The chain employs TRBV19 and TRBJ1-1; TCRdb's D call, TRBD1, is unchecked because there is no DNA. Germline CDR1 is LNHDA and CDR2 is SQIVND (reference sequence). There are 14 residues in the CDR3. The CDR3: CASRGPGQNTEAFF.

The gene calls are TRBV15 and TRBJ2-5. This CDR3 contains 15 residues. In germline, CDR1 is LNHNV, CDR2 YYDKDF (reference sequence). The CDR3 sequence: CATSRTSSQAETQYF.

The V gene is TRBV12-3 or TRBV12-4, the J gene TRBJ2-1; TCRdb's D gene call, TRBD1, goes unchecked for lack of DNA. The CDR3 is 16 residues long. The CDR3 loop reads CASSIRVSSNYNEQFF.

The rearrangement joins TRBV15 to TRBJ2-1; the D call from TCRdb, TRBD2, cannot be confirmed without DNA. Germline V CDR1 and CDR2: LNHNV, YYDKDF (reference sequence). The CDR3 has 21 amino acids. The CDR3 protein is CATSRDLGLSGRGSSYNEQFF.

CDR3 in amino acids: CASSLGGHSSYNEQFF. The chain uses TRBV5-1 and TRBJ2-1; TCRdb's D call, TRBD1, is unchecked because there is no DNA. Germline CDR1 reads SGHRS; CDR2 reads YFSETQ. The CDR3 spans 16 residues. The full variable domain, rest sourced from reference TRBV5-1 and TRBJ2-1, is KAGVTQTPRYLIKTRGQQVTLSCSPISGHRSVSWYQQTPGQGLQFLFEYFSETQRNKGNFPGRFSGRQFSNSRSEMNVSTLELGDSALYLCASSLGGHSSYNEQFFGPGTRLTVL.

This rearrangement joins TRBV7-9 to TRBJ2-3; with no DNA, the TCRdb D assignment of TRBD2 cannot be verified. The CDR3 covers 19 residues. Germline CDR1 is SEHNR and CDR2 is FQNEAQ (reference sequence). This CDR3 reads CASSSFQPIISETSDTQYF.

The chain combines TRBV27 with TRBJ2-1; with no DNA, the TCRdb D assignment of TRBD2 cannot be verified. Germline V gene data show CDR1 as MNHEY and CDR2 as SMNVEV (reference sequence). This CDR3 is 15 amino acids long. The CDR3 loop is CASTFDYTTYNEQFF.